Listed below are T cell receptor beta chains from one sample, sequenced in a study of cytotoxic CD8 clonotypes in ibrutinib-treated CLL. The data were produced by immunoSEQ multiplex PCR, yet TCRdb's version contains in-frame clones alone and is incomplete. Of fewer than 150,000 clones in the sample, around 84% were seen once. Specimen: PBMCs, collected after 24 months of ibrutinib treatment. The receptor source for this set is a human donor with chronic lymphocytic leukemia. The CDR3 runs from the conserved cysteine through the conserved F or W. The D gene is left open where the match is weak. Not every row has a clone size; where given, it reads once, few, many or a size class.

CDR3 DNA	CDR3 protein	D gene	V gene	J gene	clone size
TGCGCCAGCAGCCAAGTAGCAGCGTCCTACAATGAGCAGTTCTTC	CASSQVAASYNEQFF	-	TRBV4-1	TRBJ2-1	-
TGTGCCAGTAGATCCCCGGGGGGTTACACTGAAGCTTTCTTT	CASRSPGGYTEAFF	-	TRBV19	TRBJ1-1	-
TGTGCCAGCAGCCGCCACAGGGACACCGGGGAGCTGTTTTTT	CASSRHRDTGELFF	-	TRBV7-2	TRBJ2-2	-
TGTGCCAGCAGCGTGCAAGGGACAGCAACCGGGGAGCTGTTTTTT	CASSVQGTATGELFF	TRBD1	TRBV9	TRBJ2-2	-
TGTGCCAGCAGCCCAGGGACAGGGGGTCAGCCCCAGCATTTT	CASSPGTGGQPQHF	TRBD1	TRBV7-2	TRBJ1-5	-
TGTGCCAGCAGCGTCACAGGGCACGGGGAAAAACTGTTTTTT	CASSVTGHGEKLFF	-	TRBV9	TRBJ1-4	-
TGCAGCGTGGGGACTGCCCTCGGCGGTGAAAAACTGTTTTTT	CSVGTALGGEKLFF	-	TRBV29-1	TRBJ1-4	-
TGTGCCAGTAGGGCCGGGGACATAGGCAATCAGCCCCAGCATTTT	CASRAGDIGNQPQHF	-	TRBV2	TRBJ1-5	few
TGTGCCAGCTCGCCGACCGCGGACGTAGGCGAGCAGTACTTC	CASSPTADVGEQYF	-	TRBV18	TRBJ2-7	-
TGTGCCAGCAGCCGGACCAAGGGCTATGGCTACACCTTC	CASSRTKGYGYTF	-	TRBV7-2	TRBJ1-2	-
TGTGCCAGCAGCCAAGATTACGCTAACTATGGCTACACCTTC	CASSQDYANYGYTF	-	TRBV14	TRBJ1-2	few
TGTGCCAGCAGCACCCCAGACCTTGTCGGGGGAAGATTCTTC	CASSTPDLVGGRFF	-	TRBV7-2	TRBJ2-1	-
TGTGCCAGCAGCCGAGGTCCAGCGGGGGTAGCCGAGCAGTACTTC	CASSRGPAGVAEQYF	TRBD2	TRBV5-4	TRBJ2-7	-
TGTGCCAGCAGTGCCCAGGGACGATATGGCTACACCTTC	CASSAQGRYGYTF	-	TRBV6-4	TRBJ1-2	few
TGTGCTAGTGGTTTGGGCACGGGCCAACCGATAAACGAGCAGTACTTC	CASGLGTGQPINEQYF	-	TRBV12-5	TRBJ2-7	-
TGTGCCAGCAGTTACTCGATGGTTGACACCGGGGAGCTGTTTTTT	CASSYSMVDTGELFF	-	TRBV6-6	TRBJ2-2	-
TGTGCCAGCAGCTTGATCTCCAGACAGGGCCCAGATACGCAGTATTTT	CASSLISRQGPDTQYF	TRBD1	TRBV5-6	TRBJ2-3	-
TGTGCCAGCAGCCCTGGAGCCTCTGGGGCCAACGTCCTGACTTTC	CASSPGASGANVLTF	-	TRBV9	TRBJ2-6	-
TGTGCCAGTAGTACCGGGACAGGGGTCGTCACCGGGGAGCTGTTTTTT	CASSTGTGVVTGELFF	TRBD1	TRBV19	TRBJ2-2	-
TGTGCCTCCTCAGGAGGGGGCAGGTCACCCCTCCACTTT	CASSGGGRSPLHF	TRBD1	TRBV30	TRBJ1-6	-
TGTGCCAGCAGCTTGACGGACAGGGGCCATGGCTACACCTTC	CASSLTDRGHGYTF	TRBD1	TRBV7-2	TRBJ1-2	-
TGTGCCAGTAGTAGGGGACAGGGGGGTCGGAGCACTGAAGCTTTCTTT	CASSRGQGGRSTEAFF	TRBD1	TRBV19	TRBJ1-1	-
TGTGCCTGGAGTCTTCGTGGGGGTATCAATCAGCCCCAGCATTTT	CAWSLRGGINQPQHF	-	TRBV30	TRBJ1-5	-
TGCGCCAGCAGCCGGCTGCAGGATAGCTCTAATGAAAAACTGTTTTTT	CASSRLQDSSNEKLFF	-	TRBV5-1	TRBJ1-4	-
TGTGCCAGCAGCTCACCTCGAGGGGGGACTAGCTATGGTGAGCAGTTCTTC	CASSSPRGGTSYGEQFF	TRBD2	TRBV4-2	TRBJ2-1	-
TGTGCCAGCAGCTGGCGTTTGCGGGAAAAACTGTTTTTT	CASSWRLREKLFF	-	TRBV14	TRBJ1-4	-
TGTGCCAGCAGCTTTGGGCAGGGGGGGAACAATGAGCAGTTCTTC	CASSFGQGGNNEQFF	-	TRBV7-8	TRBJ2-1	-
TGTGCCAGCAGCTTAGATATCGGCGGGGGGAGCACAGATACGCAGTATTTT	CASSLDIGGGSTDTQYF	TRBD2	TRBV7-4	TRBJ2-3	-
TGTGCCAGCAGTGAGCGGGCCCGGGTTAAGGATGGCTACACCTTC	CASSERARVKDGYTF	-	TRBV28	TRBJ1-2	-
TGTGCCAGCAGTCGGCGGCCACGGGGGTACCAGGATACGCAGTATTTT	CASSRRPRGYQDTQYF	-	TRBV28	TRBJ2-3	-
TGTGCCAGTAGTGAACGTGGTACAATACTGGTGGGGATGAACACTGAAGCTTTCTTT	CASSERGTILVGMNTEAFF	-	TRBV19	TRBJ1-1	-
TGTGCCAGCAGCCCACAGGGGGTCCATCGGCCCCAGCATTTT	CASSPQGVHRPQHF	TRBD1	TRBV6-1	TRBJ1-5	-
TGTGCCAGCAGCCCGACGATGGAGTCAGGGGGTCGTGGCTACACCTTC	CASSPTMESGGRGYTF	TRBD1	TRBV5-4	TRBJ1-2	-
TGTGCCACCTTTACAACCGGGACACGGTCGTACAATGAGCAGTTCTTC	CATFTTGTRSYNEQFF	-	TRBV5-5	TRBJ2-1	-
TGTGCCAGCAGTGCGAGGACAGGGGGCGGTGAGCAGTTCTTC	CASSARTGGGEQFF	TRBD1	TRBV25-1	TRBJ2-1	-
TGTGCCAGCAGCTCCCAGGTGGGGGAACTGTTTTTT	CASSSQVGELFF	-	TRBV7-2	TRBJ1-4	-
TGTGCCAGCAGCACACACAGGGAAGGAGTACGGAACACTGAAGCTTTCTTT	CASSTHREGVRNTEAFF	-	TRBV7-2	TRBJ1-1	-
TGTGCCAGCAGTTTAGGGAGGGGCTACGAGCAGTACTTC	CASSLGRGYEQYF	TRBD2	TRBV28	TRBJ2-7	-
TGTGCCAGCAGCTTAGCTGCGTTGACAGATACGCAGTATTTT	CASSLAALTDTQYF	-	TRBV11-2	TRBJ2-3	-
TGTGCCAGCAGCTTGGACCCAGGAGGAGCCAAAAACATTCAGTACTTC	CASSLDPGGAKNIQYF	-	TRBV5-4	TRBJ2-4	-
TGTGCCAGCGGACTAGCGGGGGGAGATACGCAGTATTTT	CASGLAGGDTQYF	TRBD2	TRBV2	TRBJ2-3	-
TGTGCCAGCAGCCAGTGGACCTACGAGCAGTACTTC	CASSQWTYEQYF	-	TRBV6-5	TRBJ2-7	-
TGTGCCAGCAGCGGGTCCCAAATGGGTACGCAGTATTTT	CASSGSQMGTQYF	-	TRBV9	TRBJ2-3	-
TGTGCCAGCAGTTTTCAGGGGGCGGGATATGGCTACACCTTC	CASSFQGAGYGYTF	TRBD1	TRBV28	TRBJ1-2	-
TGTGCCAGCGCATCGAACAGGGATTCGGGGGAAGCTTTCTTT	CASASNRDSGEAFF	-	TRBV12-2	TRBJ1-1	-
TGTGCCAGCAGTTTACGGCTTAATGAAAAACTGTTTTTT	CASSLRLNEKLFF	-	TRBV27	TRBJ1-4	-
TGTGCCACGACCTCGGTGGCATCTGAAGCTTTCTTT	CATTSVASEAFF	-	TRBV6-5	TRBJ1-1	-
TGTGCCAGCAGTGAAGACAGGGGGTACGAGCAGTACTTC	CASSEDRGYEQYF	TRBD1	TRBV6-1	TRBJ2-7	-
TGTGCCAGCAGCTTTGGACAGCTTAGCGCCGACGAGCAGTACTTC	CASSFGQLSADEQYF	-	TRBV7-6	TRBJ2-7	-